This TCR beta chain came from a study of regulatory T cells in long-lasting Graves disease. Time point noted: persistent/refractory GD, antithyroid drugs over 5 years with positive TRAb. Researchers made the TCR library from RNA that was extracted from PBMCs. Patients came through an endocrinology department, and that department was in Xi'an, China. As concerns this clonotype: What it recognizes is unknown.

Findings and limits, study-wide: Limited samples may have lowered accuracy. Blood alone, not thyroid tissue, was studied.

For TCR beta, libraries came from iRepertoire HTBI primers and Arm-PCR of CDR3 regions. TCRdb reprocessed the multiplex PCR reads via MiXCR and lists one record per CDR3 protein. The sample has almost 350,000 distinct CDR3 sequences; roughly a fifth are singletons. The sequence derives from a female donor with Graves disease. Here the sequenced sample was peripheral blood mononuclear cells (PBMCs), taken when the disease was refractory, from a patient treated with antithyroid drugs.

The chain's CDR3 is CASSQRGTGAAETQYF. The CDR3 DNA sequence: TGCGCCAGCAGCCAAAGGGGGACAGGCGCGGCGGAGACCCAGTACTTC. The rearrangement links TRBV4-1 to TRBJ2-5; TRBD1 matches at 8 bases. After removal of 2 bases from V and 5 bases from J, the junction contained 10 bases not matched to a gene. Germline CDR1 MGHRA, CDR2 YSYEKL. This CDR3 region has 16 residues.